The 28 T cell receptor beta chains below were found in one sample sequenced in a study of cytomegalovirus exposure and HLA in healthy donors. 13 Jbeta primers and 60 Vbeta primers were used for the PCR. Data came from immunoSEQ multiplex PCR; TCRdb stores just in-frame clones and leaves some out. Of 100,000 to 150,000 clones listed, roughly 80% are singletons. Sample: PBMCs. The receptors were gathered from a man aged 18 to 30 in good health and CMV-seropositive.

The table lists this clone with a count of one. The chain uses TRBV19 and TRBJ2-3; the match to TRBD2 covers 11 bases. Per germline, CDR1 LNHDA and CDR2 SQIVND (reference sequence). V lost 3 bases, J lost 5 bases, and 13 bases stayed unmatched. The CDR3 covers 18 residues. Written as DNA, the CDR3 is TGTGCCAGTAGTATTAGCGGGGGGGCGACCGGGGGGAGAGATACGCAGTATTTT. Protein: CASSISGGATGGRDTQYF.

The rearrangement links TRBV5-6 to TRBJ1-2, with 7 bases aligning to TRBD1. Germline CDR1 and CDR2: SGHDT and YYEEEE. The CDR3 length is 14 residues. The V gene end was trimmed by 4 bases and the J gene end by 4 bases; junction bases not matched to a gene: 7. The CDR3 DNA sequence: TGTGCCAGCAGCACCGACAGGGCCCTCTATGGCTACACCTTC. This gives the protein CASSTDRALYGYTF.

This clone was seen only a few times. The chain carries TRBV25-1 and TRBJ2-7; 8 bases are shared with TRBD1. After removal of 7 bases from V and 1 base from J, the junction contained 3 bases not matched to a gene. CDR1 is MGHDK, CDR2 SYGVNS, per germline. The CDR3 has 13 residues. This CDR3 is CASTRTGSYEQYF. For the CDR3, the DNA is TGTGCCAGCACTAGGACAGGGTCCTACGAGCAGTACTTC.

V is TRBV6-1 and J is TRBJ2-3; 9 bases line up with TRBD2. Germline V gene data show CDR1 as MNHNS and CDR2 as SASEGT. CDR3 length equals 15 residues. J gave up 4 bases and V 6 bases, and 8 bases lay outside the gene matches. The CDR3 spells CASSPLAGVSDTQYF. For the CDR3, the DNA is TGTGCCAGCAGCCCCTTAGCGGGAGTATCAGATACGCAGTATTTT.

V usage is TRBV30 and J usage is TRBJ1-1; 7 bases agree with TRBD1. The ends lost 1 base at V and 6 bases at J; junction bases unmatched: 5. The germline V gene encodes CDR1 GTSNPN and CDR2 SVGIG (reference sequence). CDR3 size: 13 residues. The CDR3 reads CAWSATGFAEAFF. The CDR3 nucleotides are TGTGCCTGGAGTGCGACAGGGTTCGCTGAAGCTTTCTTT.

The CDR3 reads CASRLAGDFREQYF. The DNA for the CDR3 is TGCGCCAGCCGACTAGCGGGAGATTTTCGGGAGCAGTACTTC. The chain is built from TRBV5-1 and TRBJ2-7, with 12 bases lining up with TRBD2. The CDR3 spans 14 residues. V was pared by 7 bases and J by 7 bases, with 9 bases of the junction left unmatched. Germline lookup yields CDR1 SGHRS and CDR2 YFSETQ.

This rearrangement joins TRBV19 to TRBJ1-2, with D perhaps matching TRBD1 (5 bases). The length of the CDR3 is 14 residues. Germline V gene data show CDR1 as LNHDA and CDR2 as SQIVND (reference sequence). Trimming shortened V by 3 bases and J by 8 bases, and 16 bases separated the two germline ends. This CDR3 reads CASSMNGGTGGYTF. The CDR3 nucleotides read TGTGCCAGTAGTATGAACGGGGGGACTGGAGGCTACACCTTC.

This clone was observed a single time. The chain is built from TRBV5-1 and TRBJ2-3; D not resolved. Trimming pared 0 bases from V and 4 bases from J, leaving 6 bases between. The CDR3 loop spans 13 amino acids. Per germline, CDR1 SGHRS and CDR2 YFSETQ. This CDR3 is CASSLVRADTQYF. DNA of the CDR3: TGCGCCAGCAGCTTGGTACGGGCAGATACGCAGTATTTT.

The chain recombines TRBV2 with TRBJ1-2, with D hard to call. Trimming stripped 8 bases from V and 4 bases from J, with 11 bases between. CDR3 size: 12 residues. Germline values: CDR1 SNHLY, CDR2 FYNNEI. DNA for the CDR3: TGTGCCAGCGCAGGAAACGGCTATGGCTACACCTTC. This codes for CASAGNGYGYTF.

A word on this clone: The conserved phenylalanine or tryptophan is not found at the CDR3 terminus, so this likely reflects a read error. The V gene is TRBV27, the J gene TRBJ1-2; 7 nucleotides line up with TRBD1. This CDR3 contains 17 residues. Losses at the gene ends were 6 bases for V and 7 bases for J; bases not matched to a gene: 20. Germline CDR1 MNHEY, CDR2 SMNVEV (reference sequence). The CDR3 protein is CASSPRQGALFDGGYTS. The CDR3 DNA reads as TGTGCCAGCAGCCCCCGACAGGGAGCCCTCTTTGATGGTGGCTACACCTCC.

V and J are TRBV7-2 and TRBJ1-1; weak D call: TRBD1 (6 bases). Germline CDR1 SGHTA, CDR2 FQGNSA. Trimming removed 4 bases at V and 0 bases at J, with 12 bases between. The CDR3 is 15 amino acids. The CDR3 loop reads CASSSEGGLNTEAFF. The CDR3 coding sequence is TGTGCCAGCAGCTCCGAAGGGGGACTGAACACTGAAGCTTTCTTT.

V is TRBV5-6 and J is TRBJ2-1; D unclear. The V end was cut by 0 bases, the J end by 7 bases, with 8 bases between. Germline V gives CDR1 SGHDT, CDR2 YYEEEE. The CDR3 is made up of 13 amino acids. The CDR3 loop is CASSLGNRNEQFF. DNA for the CDR3: TGTGCCAGCAGCTTGGGAAATCGGAATGAGCAGTTCTTC.

This chain joins TRBV2 and TRBJ2-5, with 11 bases matching TRBD2. TRBJ2-7 explains the end of the DNA better; the J call may be wrong. The CDR3 runs to 14 residues. Germline V lookup: CDR1 SNHLY, CDR2 FYNNEI. The CDR3 is CASKTSGASYEQYF. The CDR3 coding sequence is TGTGCCAGTAAGACTAGCGGGGCCTCCTACGAGCAGTACTTC.

The chain joins TRBV7-9 to TRBJ1-2, with TRBD1 identical over 8 bases. The CDR3 totals 13 residues. Germline assignment: CDR1 SEHNR and CDR2 FQNEAQ (reference sequence). The V gene end was trimmed by 5 bases and the J gene end by 4 bases; junction bases not matched to a gene: 3. The CDR3, as DNA: TGTGCCAGCAGCCACGGGACAGGCTATGGCTACACCTTC. It is translated as CASSHGTGYGYTF. Based on the CDR3 plus reference TRBV7-9 and TRBJ1-2, the full variable domain is DTGVSQNPRHKITKRGQNVTFRCDPISEHNRLYWYRQTLGQGPEFLTYFQNEAQLEKSRLLSDRFSAERPKGSFSTLEIQRTEQGDSAMYLCASSHGTGYGYTFGSGTRLTVV.

The chain couples TRBV7-8 to TRBJ2-1, with TRBD2 identical over 9 bases. This CDR3 has 17 residues. V shed 1 base and J 7 bases; nucleotides not matched to a gene: 11. CDR1 SGHVS and CDR2 FQNEAQ come from the germline V gene. The CDR3: CASSLVSRQAGGNEQFF. In DNA form, the CDR3 reads TGTGCCAGCAGCTTAGTATCCCGCCAAGCGGGGGGAAATGAGCAGTTCTTC.

Written as DNA, the CDR3 is TGTGCCAGCAGCCAAGACGGGAGATTCACCGGGGAGCTGTTTTTT. Protein: CASSQDGRFTGELFF. V is TRBV14 and J is TRBJ2-2, with D tentatively TRBD2 (6 bases). From germline, CDR1 is SGHDN and CDR2 FVKESK. V was shortened by 0 bases and J by 4 bases, with 9 bases between the two germline ends. This CDR3 region has 15 residues.

CDR3 amino acids: CASSWGGQETQYF. CDR3 sequence (DNA): TGTGCCAGCAGCTGGGGGGGGCAAGAGACCCAGTACTTC. The rearrangement joins TRBV7-2 to TRBJ2-5; TRBD2 aligns across 7 bases. CDR1 and CDR2 from the germline V gene are SGHTA and FQGNSA. The CDR3 is 13 residues long. With V trimmed by 4 bases and J by 2 bases, 1 base remained unmatched.

The chain uses TRBV7-2 and TRBJ1-1; 7 positions agree with TRBD1. Germline V gives CDR1 SGHTA, CDR2 FQGNSA. The CDR3 has 15 residues. V was pared by 5 bases and J by 6 bases, with 12 bases of the junction left unmatched. The CDR3 region is CASSLRDSKGSEAFF. The CDR3 DNA reads TGTGCCAGCAGCCTCCGGGACAGTAAAGGGTCTGAAGCTTTCTTT.

The rearrangement links TRBV6-5 to TRBJ1-1, with D uncertain. Germline CDR1 is MNHEY and CDR2 is SVGAGI. Trimming removed 6 bases from V and 1 base from J, with 12 bases in between. The CDR3 sequence is 14 residues long. The CDR3 region is CASRSYLRNTEAFF. The DNA of the CDR3 is TGTGCCAGCAGGAGTTACCTAAGGAACACTGAAGCTTTCTTT.

The chain has TRBV27 and TRBJ1-4; no definite D call. The V gene lost 7 bases and the J gene lost 5 bases, with 14 bases spanning the gap. This CDR3 comprises 14 residues. Germline-derived CDR1 and CDR2 are MNHEY and SMNVEV (reference sequence). The chain's CDR3 is CASKSGRPNEKLFF. The CDR3, as DNA: TGTGCCAGCAAGTCAGGCCGACCGAATGAAAAACTGTTTTTT.

This clone was counted between two and nine times. This chain uses TRBV18 with TRBJ2-7, with TRBD2 as a possible D gene (5 bases). The CDR3 loop spans 12 amino acids. V lost 6 bases to trimming and J lost 6 bases, with 12 bases between them. Germline CDR1 KGHSH, CDR2 LQKENI. For the CDR3, the DNA is TGTGCCAGCTCGTCGACGGGGATCGAGCAGTACTTC. It codes for CASSSTGIEQYF.

The genes are TRBV27 and TRBJ1-2; D remains unclear. This CDR3 is 13 amino acids long. CDR1 is MNHEY and CDR2 is SMNVEV in the germline V gene (reference sequence). V gave up 5 bases and J gave up 2 bases, with 9 bases separating them. In DNA, the CDR3 is TGTGCCAGCAGTCCATCAGGAAACTATGGCTACACCTTC. Translating gives CASSPSGNYGYTF.

J is TRBJ1-1 and V is TRBV25-1; D gene unclear. There are 14 residues in the CDR3. CDR1 is MGHDK and CDR2 is SYGVNS in the germline V gene. V lost 1 base, J lost 5 bases, and 11 bases lay in between. The DNA of the CDR3 is TGTGCCAGCAGTGAATTTTACGGAGGTACTGAAGCTTTCTTT. Translated: CASSEFYGGTEAFF.

The chain joins TRBV14 to TRBJ2-1; TRBD2 matches 13 bases. There are 15 residues in the CDR3. Germline values: CDR1 SGHDN, CDR2 FVKESK. V lost 6 bases, J lost 9 bases, and 8 bases stayed unmatched. In DNA form, the CDR3 reads TGTGCCAGCAGGCCACTAGCGGGAGGGCCCGGTGAGCAGTTCTTC. It translates to CASRPLAGGPGEQFF.

The rearrangement uses TRBV5-4 and TRBJ1-2, with a weak D call TRBD1 (5 bases). Trimming stripped 0 bases from V and 10 bases from J, with 13 bases between. Germline V gene lookup returns CDR1 SGHNT and CDR2 YYREEE (reference sequence). There are 13 residues in the CDR3. CDR3 in amino acids: CASSLDRISPYTF. CDR3 bases: TGTGCCAGCAGCTTGGACAGGATCAGCCCCTACACCTTC.

A few counts support this clone. The rearrangement uses TRBV4-3 and TRBJ1-2; possibly TRBD1 for D (6 bases). CDR1 and CDR2 from the germline V gene are LGHNA and YSLEER. Trimming pared 1 base from V and 8 bases from J, leaving 14 bases between. CDR3 length: 14 amino acids. In DNA, the CDR3 is TGCGCCAGCAGCCAAGGGACAGAAGGTTCCGGCTACACCTTC. Translation gives CASSQGTEGSGYTF.

The J gene is TRBJ2-2, the V gene TRBV7-9; tentative D call: TRBD2 (6 bases). The length of the CDR3 is 15 residues. The germline V gene has CDR1 SEHNR and CDR2 FQNEAQ (reference sequence). V dropped 2 bases and J dropped 3 bases, with 10 bases sitting between them. The CDR3 region is CASSLSRDYTGELFF. The DNA for the CDR3 is TGTGCCAGCAGCTTATCAAGGGACTACACCGGGGAGCTGTTTTTT.

The genes are TRBV7-9 and TRBJ2-6; 11 nucleotides align to TRBD1. The ends lost 3 bases at V and 1 base at J; junction bases unmatched: 8. CDR1 SEHNR and CDR2 FQNEAQ come from the germline V gene (reference sequence). This CDR3 has 19 amino acids. CDR3 bases: TGTGCCAGCAGCTTGGGACAGGGGGAGGCGAAATCTGGGGCCAACGTCCTGACTTTC. The encoded protein is CASSLGQGEAKSGANVLTF.